A single T cell receptor (beta chain) is shown here with its context. Its antigen is currently unknown. These data come from a study of Ad26.COV2.S vaccination and SARS-CoV-2 variants. General study results and limits: Researchers cautioned that TCR breadth and depth analyses may have underestimated total T cell responses.

As for treatment: roughly 20 received Ad26.COV2.S at low or high dose, single or two shots; a few received placebo; per-sample allocation not given. Day 63 after the first vaccine or placebo injection was the time point for sampling. The CDR3 extends over 17 amino acids. Sequencing used immunoSEQ multiplex PCR; TCRdb keeps in-frame clones, though not all of them. The table records about 320,000 clones, approximately 86% of them present only once. The sequencing used peripheral blood, collected in a trial of Ad26.COV2.S vaccine versus placebo. The rearrangement uses TRBV12-2 and TRBJ2-2; the listed D gene, TRBD2, was not tested against the DNA. TRBV12-2 is a pseudogene segment. This receptor was obtained from a person aged 18-65 years who received the Ad26.COV2.S COVID-19 vaccine or a placebo. In DNA form, the CDR3 reads TGTGCAAGTCGCTTAAGCCGAGGGGACTCGAACACCGGGGAGCTGTTTTTT. It translates to CASRLSRGDSNTGELFF.